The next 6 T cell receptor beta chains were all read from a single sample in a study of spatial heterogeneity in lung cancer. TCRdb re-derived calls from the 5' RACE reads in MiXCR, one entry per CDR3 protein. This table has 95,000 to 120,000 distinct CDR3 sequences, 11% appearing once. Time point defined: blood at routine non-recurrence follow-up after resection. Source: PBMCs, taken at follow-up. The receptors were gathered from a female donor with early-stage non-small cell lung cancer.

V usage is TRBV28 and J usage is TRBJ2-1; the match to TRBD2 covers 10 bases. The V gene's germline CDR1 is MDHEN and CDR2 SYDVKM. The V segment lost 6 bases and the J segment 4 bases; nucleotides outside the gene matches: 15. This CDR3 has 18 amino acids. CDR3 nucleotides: TGTGCCAGCAGAAAAGGGGGCAGCGGGAGGGCCGCATACAATGAGCAGTTCTTC. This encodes CASRKGGSGRAAYNEQFF.

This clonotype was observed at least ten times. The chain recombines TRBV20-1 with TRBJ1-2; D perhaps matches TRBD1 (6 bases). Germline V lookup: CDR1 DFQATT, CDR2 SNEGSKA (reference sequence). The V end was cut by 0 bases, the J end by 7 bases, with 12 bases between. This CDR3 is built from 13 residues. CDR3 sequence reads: CSAREQGYGGYTF. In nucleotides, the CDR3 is TGCAGTGCTAGAGAACAGGGTTACGGTGGCTACACCTTC.

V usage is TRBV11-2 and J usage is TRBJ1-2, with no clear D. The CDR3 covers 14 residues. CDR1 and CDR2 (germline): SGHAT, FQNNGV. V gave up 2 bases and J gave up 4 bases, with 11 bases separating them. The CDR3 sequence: CASSLYRDFYGYTF. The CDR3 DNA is TGTGCCAGCAGCTTATACCGGGATTTCTATGGCTACACCTTC.

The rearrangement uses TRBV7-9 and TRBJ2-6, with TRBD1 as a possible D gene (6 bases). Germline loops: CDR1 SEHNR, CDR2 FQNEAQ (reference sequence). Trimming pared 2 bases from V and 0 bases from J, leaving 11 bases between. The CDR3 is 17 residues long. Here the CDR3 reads CASSLSRGLSGANVLTF. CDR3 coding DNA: TGTGCCAGCAGCTTAAGCAGGGGCCTCTCTGGGGCCAACGTCCTGACTTTC.

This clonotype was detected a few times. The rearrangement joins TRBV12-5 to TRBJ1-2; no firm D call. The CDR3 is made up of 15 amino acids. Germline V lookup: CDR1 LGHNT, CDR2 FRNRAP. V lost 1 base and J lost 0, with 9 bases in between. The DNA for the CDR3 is TGTGCTAGTGGTTTGGCGACGTACACTAACTATGGCTACACCTTC. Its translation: CASGLATYTNYGYTF. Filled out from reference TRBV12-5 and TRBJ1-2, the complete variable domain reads DARVTQTPRHKVTEMGQEVTMRCQPILGHNTVFWYRQTMMQGLELLAYFRNRAPLDDSGMPKDRFSAEMPDATLATLKIQPSEPRDSAVYFCASGLATYTNYGYTFGSGTRLTVV.

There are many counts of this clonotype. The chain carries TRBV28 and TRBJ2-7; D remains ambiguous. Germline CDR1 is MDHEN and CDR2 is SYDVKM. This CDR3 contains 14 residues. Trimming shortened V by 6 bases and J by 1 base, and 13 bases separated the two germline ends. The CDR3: CASRGNWGSYEQYV. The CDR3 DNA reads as TGTGCCAGCAGGGGTAATTGGGGTTCCTACGAGCAGTACGTC.